This is a list of T cell receptor beta chains from one sample in a study of blood T cells in healthy people across ages. MiXCR, run by TCRdb on the 5' RACE reads, gives a single entry per CDR3 protein. The table records 1.5 million to 1.9 million distinct CDR3 sequences, roughly two fifths of them present only once. The sequencing input was blood. These receptors were obtained from a young woman in good health. Each CDR3 is given with its conserved first and last residue. D genes are given only for firm matches. The listing skips clone size in some rows; elsewhere it reads once, few, many or a size class.

>TRBV7-3|TRBJ2-3|few|.
TGTGCCAGCAGCTTACTCCTGGGGTCGTGGTCAGATACGCAGTATTTT
CASSLLLGSWSDTQYF
>TRBV5-5|TRBJ1-2|few|.
TGTGCCAGCAGCTTGGTACAGACTCCTAACTATGGCTACACCTTC
CASSLVQTPNYGYTF
>TRBV27|TRBJ2-7|few|.
TGTGCCAGCAGTCCCCCCAGCACCTACGAGCAGTACTTC
CASSPPSTYEQYF
>TRBV6-5|TRBJ2-3|few|TRBD2
TGTGCCAGCAGTTACTCGGCGAGCGGGGGGGGAGCAGATACGCAGTATTTT
CASSYSASGGGADTQYF
>TRBV5-5|TRBJ2-5|.|TRBD2
TGTGCCAGCAGCTTGCGCCCCCCGGGACTAGCTCGAGAGACCCAGTACTTC
CASSLRPPGLARETQYF
>TRBV14|TRBJ2-2|.|.
TGTGCCAGCAGCCAAGGGGTCACCGGGGAGCTGTTTTTT
CASSQGVTGELFF
>TRBV12-3/TRBV12-4|TRBJ1-2|.|.
TGTGCCAGCAGCACGGACGCTCGAGCCTACTATGGCTACACCTTC
CASSTDARAYYGYTF
>TRBV29-1|TRBJ1-2|few|.
TGCAGCGTGCCCGATTATGGCTACACCTTC
CSVPDYGYTF
>TRBV12-3/TRBV12-4|TRBJ1-2|.|TRBD1
TGTACCAGCAGTTTAGGACAGGCGTTCTGTGGCTACACCTTC
CTSSLGQAFCGYTF
>TRBV25-1|TRBJ1-2|.|.
TGTGCCAGCAGCGACATGTTTGATGGCTACACCTTC
CASSDMFDGYTF
>TRBV7-9|TRBJ1-4|.|.
TGTGCCAGCAGCTCGCGGGCCTTTGCAACTAATGAAAAACTGTTTTTT
CASSSRAFATNEKLFF
>TRBV10-1|TRBJ1-2|few|TRBD1
TGCGCCAGCGGCCGGGACAGGGAGGGAGGCTACACCTTC
CASGRDREGGYTF
>TRBV6-6|TRBJ1-1|.|TRBD1
TGTGCCAGCAGCCGGACAGGGGGAGGATCTGAAGCTTTCTTT
CASSRTGGGSEAFF
>TRBV20-1|TRBJ2-7|.|.
TGCAGTGCTAGTGGTCTAGCTGGCAATGAGCAGTACTTC
CSASGLAGNEQYF
>TRBV7-2|TRBJ2-2|.|.
TGTGCCAGCAGCCCCAAGCAGGGGAACACCGGGGAGCTGTTTTTT
CASSPKQGNTGELFF
>TRBV20-1|TRBJ2-1|.|TRBD2
TGCAGTGCTAGCGCAACTAGCGGGGGAGTTCGAAATGAGCAGTTCTTC
CSASATSGGVRNEQFF
>TRBV24-1|TRBJ2-3|.|TRBD1
TGTGCCACCAGTCCGGGACAGCACACAGATACGCAGTATTTT
CATSPGQHTDTQYF
>TRBV20-1|TRBJ2-5|.|.
TGCAGTGCTAGAGACCCGAGGTCGGGCGGGGCCGTTTCGACCCAGTACTTC
CSARDPRSGGAVSTQYF
>TRBV6-6|TRBJ1-1|once|TRBD1
TGTGCCAGCAGTATAACAGGGGTGAAGAACACTGAAGCTTTCTTT
CASSITGVKNTEAFF
>TRBV11-2|TRBJ2-5|few|TRBD2
TGTGCCAGCAGCTTAACTTTCACCGGGGGGGTTCTTGAGACCCAGTACTTC
CASSLTFTGGVLETQYF
>TRBV15|TRBJ1-1|.|.
TGTGCCACCAGCAGAGGAGGGAGGGTGGGCACTGAAGCTTTCTTT
CATSRGGRVGTEAFF
>TRBV11-2|TRBJ1-2|few|TRBD1
TGTGCCAGCAGCTTAGACCGCAGAGGGACAGATTTTTCGGGGAACTATGGCTACACCTTC
CASSLDRRGTDFSGNYGYTF
>TRBV6-2/TRBV6-3|TRBJ2-3|.|.
TGTGCCAGCAGTTACTCGGCTGTAGATACGCAGTATTTT
CASSYSAVDTQYF
>TRBV12-3/TRBV12-4|TRBJ2-5|.|.
TGTGCCAGCAGTTTAGCCCCAGGACGGTCGGAGACCCAGTACTTC
CASSLAPGRSETQYF
>TRBV12-3/TRBV12-4|TRBJ1-2|.|.
TGTGCCAGCAGCCCGCGGTCCTTTCGCAACTATGGCTACACCTTC
CASSPRSFRNYGYTF